This T cell receptor beta chain was captured by sequencing in a study of identical twins. TCRdb redid the calling of the 5' RACE reads with MiXCR, one entry per CDR3 protein. Of nearly 650,000 distinct CDR3 sequences listed, 7.1% were seen once; the top ten hold about 1.5%. The junction had 9 bases not matched to a gene; V was cut back by 2 bases and J by 6 bases. Germline assignment: CDR1 MDHEN and CDR2 SYDVKM. The CDR3 has 16 amino acids. The sample holds many counts of this clonotype. This sample was shared with a second study, whose subject was yellow fever vaccine responses in identical twins.

The material sequenced was PBMCs. The sequence was collected from a woman younger than 30 in good health. The chain couples TRBV28 to TRBJ1-2, with TRBD1 matching 10 bases. The CDR3 DNA follows: TGTGCCAGCAGTTTACACAGACAGGGGGCGCGTCATGGCTACACCTTC. Its translation: CASSLHRQGARHGYTF.